This entry features one T cell receptor (beta chain) sequence. The antigen it binds to is not known. The sample holds no much larger clone one base away, and base qualities are not on file. This sample was included in a study of blood T cell repertoires in COVID-19 (dated by TCRdb to between 2020 and 2021). Notes on the research overall: Samples covering the acute and convalescent phases of COVID-19 were provided by collaborators in the United States, Italy and Spain. Samples were obtained from the ongoing ImmuneRACE study (first 160 participants) and from 950 to 1,500 subjects provided by 6 global collaborators. Where available, HLA class I and class II types were taken from metadata supplied by the sample provider and were not determined by assay-based typing. Nearly every sample came with metadata listing a de-identified subject ID, COVID-19 status, age in years and sex. The material from the prospective study consisted of cDNA or gDNA derived from T cells, B-cell-depleted T cells, or PBMCs. Deeply sampled blood TCRbeta repertoires from subjects exposed to, actively infected with, or recovered from COVID-19 were included in the dataset. The repertoires were released in a freely available public database meant as a resource for research on the immune response to SARS-CoV-2.

The collaborating institutions used their own protocols to collect whole blood in K2EDTA tubes. Collaborator samples were shipped for TCRbeta analysis as frozen whole blood, isolated PBMCs, or DNA extracted from either sample type. The immunoSEQ Assay, a bias-controlled multiplex PCR, was used to amplify TCRbeta CDR3 regions from genomic DNA. Processing in the source paper ran as follows. Within the assay, amplification of reference gene primers was used to estimate how many nucleated cells each sample contained. Sequence reads were collapsed and filtered to measure the absolute abundance of every unique TCRbeta CDR3 rearrangement. Productive Simpson clonality was computed per sample as the square root of Simpson's diversity index over productive rearrangements. TCRdb retrieved this table from immuneACCESS and kept in-frame rearrangements only. Not all clones are present; in checked studies, unresolved V genes account for under half, and no reason is known for the remainder. V, J and clone size reflect that table, while D and trimming were determined from the DNA. Recorded for this sample are more than 25,000 clones; 85% to 90% of them occurred a single time. The top ten clonotypes cover 15% to 20% of the sample.

The CDR3 contains 17 residues, cysteine and phenylalanine counted. Here the CDR3 DNA is all that survives: 51 bases in frame from base 1. Relative to germline, V is missing 3 bases and J is missing 2 bases, with 7 bases of the junction outside any gene match. From the germline V gene, CDR1 is ENHRY and CDR2 is SYGVKD. The study at large found these results: How much clinical and demographic metadata was included differed by source and by participant, and the metadata was provided uncurated.

The sequence joins TRBV10-3 to TRBJ1-3; 10 bases in between match TRBD1. The receptor comes from a man in his sixties or seventies with acute or convalescent COVID-19. Material for sequencing was peripheral blood. Here the CDR3 is given as CAISERTGGLAGNTIYF. The bases are TGTGCCATCAGTGAACGGACAGGGGGACTAGCTGGAAACACCATATATTTT.